Listed below are T cell receptor beta chains from one sample, sequenced in a study of blood T cell repertoires in COVID-19. Measured with immunoSEQ multiplex PCR; TCRdb has only the in-frame clones, and not every one. The sample consists of around 100,000 clones, roughly nine tenths of them appearing once. Sequencing was carried out using peripheral blood. The receptor set was obtained from a man aged 45-65 years in a cohort sampled during active COVID-19. CDR3s include the opening cysteine and the closing phenylalanine or tryptophan. Fields, in order: CDR3 protein, CDR3 DNA, D gene, V gene, clone size, J gene. A D gene is named only where the DNA matches it firmly. For some rows the clone size is stated as once, few or many, or as a class when expanded; others skip it.

CDR3aa: CASSPGQDNQPQHF; CDR3nt: TGTGCCAGCTCACCGGGACAGGACAATCAGCCCCAGCATTTT; d_gene: TRBD1; v_gene: TRBV18; abundance: .; j_gene: TRBJ1-5
CDR3aa: CGTLGTRGEQFF; CDR3nt: TGTGGGACCTTGGGCACCAGGGGTGAGCAGTTCTTC; d_gene: .; v_gene: TRBV28; abundance: .; j_gene: TRBJ2-1
CDR3aa: CASSVAQGGNEQFF; CDR3nt: TGTGCCAGCAGCGTGGCTCAGGGGGGCAATGAGCAGTTCTTC; d_gene: .; v_gene: TRBV7-3; abundance: .; j_gene: TRBJ2-1
CDR3aa: CASSYDRGETQYF; CDR3nt: TGTGCCAGCAGTTACGACAGAGGAGAGACCCAGTACTTC; d_gene: .; v_gene: TRBV6-5; abundance: .; j_gene: TRBJ2-5
CDR3aa: CASSLGRTGGNTEAFF; CDR3nt: TGCGCCAGCAGCCTCGGCCGGACAGGGGGGAACACTGAAGCTTTCTTT; d_gene: TRBD1; v_gene: TRBV5-1; abundance: .; j_gene: TRBJ1-1
CDR3aa: CASNVGHDPAGYEQYF; CDR3nt: TGTGCCAGCAACGTAGGACACGATCCGGCAGGCTACGAGCAGTACTTC; d_gene: .; v_gene: TRBV9; abundance: .; j_gene: TRBJ2-7
CDR3aa: CASSLGLAGTDTQYF; CDR3nt: TGTGCCAGCAGCTTGGGACTAGCGGGTACAGATACGCAGTATTTT; d_gene: TRBD2; v_gene: TRBV7-9; abundance: .; j_gene: TRBJ2-3
CDR3aa: CASSSLQAGGHEQYF; CDR3nt: TGTGCCAGCAGCTCCCTCCAAGCGGGGGGCCACGAGCAGTACTTC; d_gene: TRBD2; v_gene: TRBV7-2; abundance: once; j_gene: TRBJ2-7
CDR3aa: CASSPNDSKLSGNTIYF; CDR3nt: TGTGCCAGCTCACCAAATGACAGCAAACTCTCTGGAAACACCATATATTTT; d_gene: .; v_gene: TRBV18; abundance: once; j_gene: TRBJ1-3
CDR3aa: CASSQWRDSKNIQYF; CDR3nt: TGCGCCAGCAGCCAATGGAGGGACAGCAAAAACATTCAGTACTTC; d_gene: .; v_gene: TRBV4-3; abundance: .; j_gene: TRBJ2-4
CDR3aa: CASSLGTGGYMEELFF; CDR3nt: TGTGCCAGCAGCCTCGGGACAGGGGGCTATATGGAGGAGCTGTTTTTT; d_gene: TRBD1; v_gene: TRBV11-2; abundance: few; j_gene: TRBJ2-2
CDR3aa: CASILSGAGAQETQYF; CDR3nt: TGTGCCAGCATATTGTCAGGAGCGGGCGCTCAAGAGACCCAGTACTTC; d_gene: .; v_gene: TRBV3-1/TRBV3-2; abundance: .; j_gene: TRBJ2-5
CDR3aa: CASSRGTSANTGELFF; CDR3nt: TGTGCCAGCAGCCGAGGGACTAGCGCGAACACCGGGGAGCTGTTTTTT; d_gene: TRBD2; v_gene: TRBV3-1/TRBV3-2; abundance: .; j_gene: TRBJ2-2
CDR3aa: CASSQDWASGGYTDTQYF; CDR3nt: TGTGCCAGCAGCCAAGATTGGGCTAGCGGGGGTTACACAGATACGCAGTATTTT; d_gene: TRBD2; v_gene: TRBV4-2; abundance: few; j_gene: TRBJ2-3